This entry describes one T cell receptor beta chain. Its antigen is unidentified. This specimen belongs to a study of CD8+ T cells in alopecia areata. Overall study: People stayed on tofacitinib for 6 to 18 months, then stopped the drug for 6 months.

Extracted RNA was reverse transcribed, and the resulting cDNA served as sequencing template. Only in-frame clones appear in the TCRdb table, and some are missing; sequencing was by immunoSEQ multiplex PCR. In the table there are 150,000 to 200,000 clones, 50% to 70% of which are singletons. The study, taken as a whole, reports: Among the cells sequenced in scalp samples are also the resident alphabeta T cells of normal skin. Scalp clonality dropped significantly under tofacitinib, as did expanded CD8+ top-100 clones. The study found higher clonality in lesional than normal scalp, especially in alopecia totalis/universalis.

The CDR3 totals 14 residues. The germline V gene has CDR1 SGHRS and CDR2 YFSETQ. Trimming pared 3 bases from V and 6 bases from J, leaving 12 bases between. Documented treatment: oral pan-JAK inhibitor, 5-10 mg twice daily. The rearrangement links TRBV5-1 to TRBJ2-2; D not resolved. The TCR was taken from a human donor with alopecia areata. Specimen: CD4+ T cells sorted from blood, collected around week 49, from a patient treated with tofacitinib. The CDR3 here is CASSWASESGELFF. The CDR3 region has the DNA TGCGCCAGCAGCTGGGCTAGTGAGTCCGGGGAGCTGTTTTTT.